This T cell receptor (beta chain) originates from a study of blood T cell repertoires in COVID-19. Study-wide context: COVID-19 samples collected from the United States, Italy and Spain covered acute and convalescent phases.

The assay was immunoSEQ multiplex PCR, and TCRdb's table has in-frame clones only and misses some. Among roughly 260,000 clones listed, roughly 80% were seen once. The source of this sequence is a woman aged 70-85 years with acute or convalescent COVID-19. Sequencing was performed on peripheral blood.

In nucleotides, the CDR3 is TGTGCCACGGGACAGACTACCGATAGCAATCAGCCCCAGCATTTT. This codes for CATGQTTDSNQPQHF. The chain combines TRBV10-3 with TRBJ1-5; 7 bases map to TRBD1. J lost 0 bases, V lost 10 bases, and 9 bases had no gene match. The CDR3 loop spans 15 amino acids. The germline CDR1 and CDR2 sequences are ENHRY and SYGVKD.